Following are 2 T cell receptor beta chains from one sample sequenced in a study of T-cell memory formation after mild COVID-19. TCRdb fed the 5' RACE reads into MiXCR, producing one record per CDR3 protein. The sample includes roughly 600,000 distinct CDR3 sequences, roughly 18% of them seen just once. Sequences were obtained from PBMCs or a T cell subset sorted from them (not recorded which). These receptors all stem from an adult woman who had mild COVID-19 (a few samples of this study predate the infection). Cell type and time point are not known.

The chain has TRBV30 and TRBJ2-2; 7 positions agree with TRBD2. Germline lookup yields CDR1 GTSNPN and CDR2 SVGIG (reference sequence). This CDR3 comprises 14 residues. V shed 3 bases and J 7 bases; nucleotides not matched to a gene: 8. CDR3 nucleotide sequence: TGTGCCTGGAGCCACGGGGGGAGCGGCGGGGAGCTGTTTTTT. Encoded protein: CAWSHGGSGGELFF.

This clonotype was seen only a few times. The V gene is TRBV7-8, the J gene TRBJ2-1; 7 bases map to TRBD1. CDR3 length equals 13 residues. CDR1 is SGHVS, CDR2 FQNEAQ, per germline. The trim removed 5 bases at V and 8 bases at J, leaving 6 bases unmatched. The CDR3, as DNA: TGTGCCAGCAGCGTAGGGGGCAGGGATGAGCAGTTCTTC. Encoded protein: CASSVGGRDEQFF.